Listed below are T cell receptor beta chains from one sample, sequenced in a study of regulatory T cells in long-lasting Graves disease. A single record per CDR3 protein comes from TCRdb applying MiXCR to the multiplex PCR reads. This sample has more than 300,000 distinct CDR3 sequences; roughly 16% occur once, and the top ten carry 20% to 25%. Another study also made use of these data, one on T cells in Graves' hyperthyroidism and ophthalmopathy.

Source: peripheral blood mononuclear cells (PBMCs), taken at new diagnosis, from a patient treated with antithyroid drugs. These receptors originate from a woman younger than 35 with Graves disease. Each CDR3 is given with its conserved first and last residue. A D gene is named only where the DNA matches it firmly. Where a row states a size, it is once, few, many or the class of an expanded clone; other rows omit it.

CDR3nt: TGTGCCAGCAGCCCACAGGGGGCCCACGAGCAGTACTTC
CDR3aa: CASSPQGAHEQYF
abundance: many
v_gene: TRBV7-9
d_gene: TRBD1
j_gene: TRBJ2-7

CDR3nt: TGTGCCAGCAGCCAAGCCACCGGGACTAGCCCCTCAGGGAGAGTTGTGCAGTACTTC
CDR3aa: CASSQATGTSPSGRVVQYF
abundance: few
v_gene: TRBV4-2
d_gene: TRBD2
j_gene: TRBJ2-7

CDR3nt: TGTGCCAGCATCCCCCTGGGGGGTAGCAATCAGCCCCAGCATTTT
CDR3aa: CASIPLGGSNQPQHF
abundance: many
v_gene: TRBV6-1
d_gene: .
j_gene: TRBJ1-5

CDR3nt: TGCAGTGGGAGAGGGCAGCTGAACACTGAAGCTTTCTTT
CDR3aa: CSGRGQLNTEAFF
abundance: many
v_gene: TRBV20-1
d_gene: .
j_gene: TRBJ1-1

CDR3nt: TGCAGTGCTAGAGATCCGGTGTCCTACGAGCAGTACTTC
CDR3aa: CSARDPVSYEQYF
abundance: many
v_gene: TRBV20-1
d_gene: .
j_gene: TRBJ2-7

CDR3nt: TGTGCCAGCAGCTACCCACCGAACACTGAAGCTTTCTTT
CDR3aa: CASSYPPNTEAFF
abundance: many
v_gene: TRBV11-2
d_gene: .
j_gene: TRBJ1-1

CDR3nt: TGTGCCAGCAATACCGGGACAGGGGTAGGGGAGCAGTACTTC
CDR3aa: CASNTGTGVGEQYF
abundance: many
v_gene: TRBV7-9
d_gene: TRBD1
j_gene: TRBJ2-7

CDR3nt: TGTGCCTGGTCGGACGGGAAGAATTCACCCCTCCACTTT
CDR3aa: CAWSDGKNSPLHF
abundance: many
v_gene: TRBV30
d_gene: .
j_gene: TRBJ1-6

CDR3nt: TGCGCCAGCAGCTTAAACCAGGGGGGTAATGAGCAGTTCTTC
CDR3aa: CASSLNQGGNEQFF
abundance: many
v_gene: TRBV5-1
d_gene: .
j_gene: TRBJ2-1

CDR3nt: TGTGCCAGCAGTGAACTAGGGAGTACCTATGGCTACACCTTC
CDR3aa: CASSELGSTYGYTF
abundance: few
v_gene: TRBV6-2/TRBV6-3
d_gene: .
j_gene: TRBJ1-2

CDR3nt: TGCAGTGCTAGAGCGCCCGGGACAGGAAACACAGATACGCAGTATTTT
CDR3aa: CSARAPGTGNTDTQYF
abundance: many
v_gene: TRBV20-1
d_gene: TRBD1
j_gene: TRBJ2-3

CDR3nt: TGTGCCTGGAGTGTTCCCCTAGCGGGAAAGGACAATGAGCAGTTCTTC
CDR3aa: CAWSVPLAGKDNEQFF
abundance: few
v_gene: TRBV30
d_gene: TRBD2
j_gene: TRBJ2-1

CDR3nt: TGTGCCAGCAGCTCCGACAGGGGCTCTGGAAACACCATATATTTT
CDR3aa: CASSSDRGSGNTIYF
abundance: many
v_gene: TRBV2
d_gene: TRBD1
j_gene: TRBJ1-3

CDR3nt: TGTGCCAGCGGGACAGGCCTGTACGAGCAGTACTTC
CDR3aa: CASGTGLYEQYF
abundance: many
v_gene: TRBV28
d_gene: TRBD1
j_gene: TRBJ2-7

CDR3nt: TGTGCCTGGAGTGTACCGGGACCAGGTTTGGAGGAGCAGTACTTC
CDR3aa: CAWSVPGPGLEEQYF
abundance: many
v_gene: TRBV30
d_gene: .
j_gene: TRBJ2-7

CDR3nt: TGTGCCAGCAGCCGAGGGACTAGCGGGGCTTACAATGAGCAGTTCTTC
CDR3aa: CASSRGTSGAYNEQFF
abundance: many
v_gene: TRBV7-6
d_gene: TRBD2
j_gene: TRBJ2-1

CDR3nt: TGTGCCAGCAGTGGGTTCCTGACTAATGAAAAACTGTTTTTT
CDR3aa: CASSGFLTNEKLFF
abundance: .
v_gene: TRBV6-4
d_gene: .
j_gene: TRBJ1-4

CDR3nt: TGTGCCAGCAGTTTAGAGACTAGCGGCGGAGGGACCCAGTACTTC
CDR3aa: CASSLETSGGGTQYF
abundance: many
v_gene: TRBV12-3/TRBV12-4
d_gene: TRBD2
j_gene: TRBJ2-5

CDR3nt: TGTGCCAGCAGCTCTAGGGGAATGGACACAGATACGCAGTATTTT
CDR3aa: CASSSRGMDTDTQYF
abundance: many
v_gene: TRBV13
d_gene: .
j_gene: TRBJ2-3

CDR3nt: TGTGCCAGCAGTTCGTGGGGGGCGAACTCCTACAATGAGCAGTTCTTC
CDR3aa: CASSSWGANSYNEQFF
abundance: many
v_gene: TRBV27
d_gene: .
j_gene: TRBJ2-1

CDR3nt: TGTGCCAGCAGCTATACTAGCGGGGGTTCCTACGAGCAGTACTTC
CDR3aa: CASSYTSGGSYEQYF
abundance: many
v_gene: TRBV11-3
d_gene: TRBD2
j_gene: TRBJ2-7

CDR3nt: TGCAGTGCTAGAGATCAGCGACAGCCCTACTATGGCTACACCTTC
CDR3aa: CSARDQRQPYYGYTF
abundance: few
v_gene: TRBV20-1
d_gene: .
j_gene: TRBJ1-2

CDR3nt: TGTGCCAGCGCAGGGCCTCGCTCTGGGGCCAACGTCCTGACTTTC
CDR3aa: CASAGPRSGANVLTF
abundance: .
v_gene: TRBV27
d_gene: .
j_gene: TRBJ2-6

CDR3nt: TGTGCCAGCAGTGTGCTAGCGGGAGGGCCCGATGAGCAGTTCTTC
CDR3aa: CASSVLAGGPDEQFF
abundance: many
v_gene: TRBV6-4
d_gene: TRBD2
j_gene: TRBJ2-1

CDR3nt: TGTGCCAGCAGTTTGCTGGGGAGGGATTCCTACGAGCAGTACTTC
CDR3aa: CASSLLGRDSYEQYF
abundance: many
v_gene: TRBV27
d_gene: TRBD2
j_gene: TRBJ2-7

CDR3nt: TGTGCCAGCAGCTTTCCTAACGACAGGGACGGCGGCTACACCTTC
CDR3aa: CASSFPNDRDGGYTF
abundance: few
v_gene: TRBV5-4
d_gene: TRBD1
j_gene: TRBJ1-2

CDR3nt: TGTGCCAGCAGGAGCCCGGGACAGGGAATGGGCGGGGAGCTGTTTTTT
CDR3aa: CASRSPGQGMGGELFF
abundance: many
v_gene: TRBV28
d_gene: TRBD1
j_gene: TRBJ2-2